These 24 T cell receptor beta chains were all obtained from the same sample, sequenced in a study of Tregs in tolerant kidney transplant recipients. Repertoires were generated with immunoSEQ multiplex PCR, while TCRdb's copy carries only in-frame clones and drops some. This sample has 110,000 or so clones, with almost 95% found just once. Sequenced sample: CD4+ T cells from blood. The source is a human donor in good health.

V is TRBV5-1 and J is TRBJ2-7; D is unclear. This CDR3 has 13 amino acids. Germline V gives CDR1 SGHRS, CDR2 YFSETQ. V lost 0 bases, J lost 5 bases, and 9 bases lay in between. CDR3 nucleotide sequence: TGCGCCAGCAGCTTGGTATACTTTGACGAGCAGTACTTC. Its translation: CASSLVYFDEQYF.

CDR3 sequence (DNA): TGTGCCATCGGGTCAGAATCCTACGAGCAGTACTTC. This codes for CAIGSESYEQYF. The genes are TRBV10-3 and TRBJ2-7; D remains ambiguous. Deletions cut 8 bases from V and 1 base from J, with 9 bases between. The CDR3 is made up of 12 amino acids. CDR1 is ENHRY and CDR2 is SYGVKD in the germline V gene.

The chain combines TRBV2 with TRBJ2-3, with D unclear. V lost 7 bases to trimming and J lost 3 bases, with 17 bases between them. Germline V gene sequence: CDR1 SNHLY, CDR2 FYNNEI. The CDR3 totals 15 residues. Here the CDR3 reads CASMFRISRTDTQYF. The CDR3 bases are TGTGCCAGCATGTTCAGGATTAGCAGAACAGATACGCAGTATTTT.

The V and J genes are TRBV19 and TRBJ2-7, with 10 bases matching TRBD1. Germline-derived CDR1 and CDR2 are LNHDA and SQIVND (reference sequence). V shed 6 bases and J 4 bases; nucleotides not matched to a gene: 6. The CDR3 is 14 residues long. This CDR3 is CASRPRDRGYEQYF. The CDR3 coding sequence is TGTGCCAGTAGACCCCGGGACAGGGGATACGAGCAGTACTTC. The whole variable domain, remainder taken from reference TRBV19 and TRBJ2-7, is DGGITQSPKYLFRKEGQNVTLSCEQNLNHDAMYWYRQDPGQGLRLIYYSQIVNDFQKGDIAEGYSVSREKKESFPLTVTSAQKNPTAFYLCASRPRDRGYEQYFGPGTRLTVT.

The chain uses TRBV18 and TRBJ1-2; D remains unclear. CDR1 is KGHSH and CDR2 is LQKENI in the germline V gene. The germline V and J ends were trimmed by 2 bases and 2 bases, with 6 bases remaining between them. The CDR3 is 13 amino acids. The CDR3 spells CASSPTSNYGYTF. The CDR3 DNA is TGTGCCAGCTCACCAACCAGCAACTATGGCTACACCTTC.

This CDR3 reads CASSETANYGYTF. The CDR3 coding sequence is TGTGCCAGCAGTGAAACAGCTAACTATGGCTACACCTTC. The chain joins TRBV25-1 to TRBJ1-2; D is uncertain. The V gene's germline CDR1 is MGHDK and CDR2 SYGVNS. V was pared by 2 bases and J by 0 bases, with 4 bases between. The CDR3 extends over 13 amino acids.

The chain carries TRBV4-2 and TRBJ2-7; D may be TRBD2 (7 bases). Trimming took 3 bases from V and 4 from J, leaving 19 bases between them. CDR3 size: 16 residues. CDR1 is LGHNA, CDR2 YNFKEQ, per germline. The CDR3 region is CASSHQRGEGSYEQYF. The CDR3 bases are TGTGCCAGCAGCCATCAAAGGGGGGAGGGCTCGTACGAGCAGTACTTC.

This clone was found a few times. V is TRBV7-3 and J is TRBJ2-5, with no clear D. This CDR3 is built from 15 residues. CDR1 and CDR2 (germline): SGHTA, FQGTGA. V lost 2 bases, J lost 2 bases, and 12 bases lay in between. The CDR3 sequence: CASSLGTARQETQYF. CDR3 in DNA: TGTGCCAGCAGCTTAGGTACAGCTAGGCAAGAGACCCAGTACTTC.

This rearrangement joins TRBV27 to TRBJ2-5; D is unclear. V shed 6 bases and J shed 5 bases, with 19 bases lying between them. CDR3 size: 15 residues. Germline assignment: CDR1 MNHEY and CDR2 SMNVEV (reference sequence). This CDR3 is CASSPLGLTHETQYF. CDR3 DNA sequence: TGTGCCAGCAGCCCCTTGGGTCTGACCCATGAGACCCAGTACTTC.

The table lists this clone with a few counts. The J gene is TRBJ1-5, the V gene TRBV29-1, with a weak D call TRBD1 (6 bases). Per germline, CDR1 SQVTM and CDR2 ANQGSEA. The CDR3 has 13 amino acids. The CDR3 sequence: CSLGGPSNQPQHF. CDR3 nucleotide sequence: TGCAGTCTGGGGGGCCCTAGCAATCAGCCCCAGCATTTT.

CDR3 bases: TGTGCCAGCAGCCCAGACGGATATAGCAATCAGCCCCAGCATTTT. This gives the protein CASSPDGYSNQPQHF. The J gene is TRBJ1-5, the V gene TRBV5-8; D call uncertain. Germline lookup yields CDR1 SGHTS and CDR2 YDEGEE. This CDR3 region has 15 residues. Trimming stripped 4 bases from V and 0 bases from J, with 11 bases between.

The CDR3 is CASSLGQGADYGYTF. CDR3 coding DNA: TGCGCCAGCAGCTTGGGGCAGGGGGCGGACTATGGCTACACCTTC. The chain links TRBV5-1 to TRBJ1-2, with 8 positions matching TRBD1. From germline, CDR1 is SGHRS and CDR2 YFSETQ. The CDR3 totals 15 residues. V shed 0 bases, J shed 3 bases, and the junction held 4 bases outside the gene matches. Full variable domain (remainder filled in from reference TRBV5-1 and TRBJ1-2): KAGVTQTPRYLIKTRGQQVTLSCSPISGHRSVSWYQQTPGQGLQFLFEYFSETQRNKGNFPGRFSGRQFSNSRSEMNVSTLELGDSALYLCASSLGQGADYGYTFGSGTRLTVV.

This chain joins TRBV6-5 and TRBJ2-1, with 8 bases that match TRBD2. CDR1 MNHEY and CDR2 SVGAGI come from the germline V gene. Losses at the gene ends were 2 bases for V and 6 bases for J; bases not matched to a gene: 9. The CDR3 sequence is 16 residues long. CDR3 nucleotide sequence: TGTGCCAGCAGTTACCAATTAGCGGGAACTAGCAATGAGCAGTTCTTC. Residues: CASSYQLAGTSNEQFF.

In its sample, this clone was seen once. The chain is built from TRBV27 and TRBJ1-1, with TRBD1 as a possible D gene (5 bases). In germline, CDR1 is MNHEY, CDR2 SMNVEV (reference sequence). Trimming stripped 4 bases from V and 6 bases from J, with 24 bases between. This CDR3 is 17 amino acids long. DNA for the CDR3: TGTGCCAGCAGTTCAGAAAGGATGGGGGAAGGAGGGGCTGAAGCTTTCTTT. It codes for CASSSERMGEGGAEAFF.

This rearrangement joins TRBV2 to TRBJ1-2; the D is unclear. V was trimmed by 2 bases and J by 8 bases, leaving 12 bases between them. This CDR3 is 13 amino acids long. Germline V gene lookup returns CDR1 SNHLY and CDR2 FYNNEI. The DNA of the CDR3 is TGTGCCAGCAGTGAATTAGCCTCCTGGGGCTACACCTTC. Translating gives CASSELASWGYTF.

The rearrangement links TRBV18 to TRBJ1-2, with TRBD1 identical over 10 bases. The CDR3 length is 14 residues. The V and J ends lost 5 bases and 3 bases, in that order; junction bases with no gene match: 3. CDR1 KGHSH and CDR2 LQKENI come from the germline V gene. The CDR3 sequence: CASSSGQGHYGYTF. In DNA, the CDR3 is TGTGCCAGCTCATCGGGACAGGGGCACTATGGCTACACCTTC.

This clone appeared a single time. This sequence joins TRBV23-1 and TRBJ2-7, with a tentative D call TRBD1 (6 bases). TRBV23-1 is sorted into the ORF group, with uncertain function. V was pared by 2 bases and J by 5 bases, with 19 bases between. The CDR3 sequence is 16 residues long. CDR3 sequence: CASSQTGTLGGDEQYF. The CDR3 region has the DNA TGCGCCAGCAGTCAAACTGGGACCCTAGGGGGTGACGAGCAGTACTTC.

The CDR3 region is CASSPRAGGNQPQHF. In DNA, the CDR3 is TGTGCCAGCAGCCCGAGAGCCGGGGGCAATCAGCCCCAGCATTTT. The rearrangement uses TRBV6-6 and TRBJ1-5; D ambiguous. Germline CDR1 and CDR2: MNHNY and SVGAGI (reference sequence). There are 15 residues in the CDR3. The V end was cut by 6 bases, the J end by 2 bases, with 14 bases between.

This rearrangement joins TRBV14 to TRBJ2-2; maybe TRBD1 (6 bases). The CDR3 length is 15 residues. Trimming took off 4 bases at V and 3 bases at J, with 12 bases between the two ends. The V gene's germline CDR1 is SGHDN and CDR2 FVKESK. For the CDR3, the DNA is TGTGCCAGCAGCCCAAACAGGGTATACACCGGGGAGCTGTTTTTT. It specifies CASSPNRVYTGELFF.

This clone showed up just once. V usage is TRBV5-1 and J usage is TRBJ2-1; D remains ambiguous. This CDR3 region has 13 residues. Trimming took 0 bases from V and 6 from J, leaving 7 bases between them. Germline V gene lookup returns CDR1 SGHRS and CDR2 YFSETQ. The CDR3 protein is CASSLARLNEQFF. The CDR3, as DNA: TGCGCCAGCAGCTTGGCTCGCCTCAATGAGCAGTTCTTC.

The chain is built from TRBV6-6 and TRBJ2-7, with D possibly matching TRBD1 (6 bases). Germline V gene data show CDR1 as MNHNY and CDR2 as SVGAGI (reference sequence). The CDR3 is 16 amino acids. Trimming pared 2 bases from V and 2 bases from J, leaving 16 bases between. CDR3: CASSYGGRTDPYEQYF. In DNA, the CDR3 is TGTGCCAGCAGTTACGGGGGCAGGACTGACCCCTACGAGCAGTACTTC.

A single count supports this clone. The V gene is TRBV5-1, the J gene TRBJ1-2; D is uncertain. The CDR3 loop spans 15 amino acids. The V and J ends lost 2 bases and 6 bases respectively, with 17 bases between them. CDR1 and CDR2 from the germline V gene are SGHRS and YFSETQ. The CDR3 spells CASSFRHQNRDGYTF. The DNA for the CDR3 is TGCGCCAGCAGCTTCCGACATCAAAACCGGGATGGCTACACCTTC. Looking up the rest from reference TRBV5-1 and TRBJ1-2 gives the full variable domain: KAGVTQTPRYLIKTRGQQVTLSCSPISGHRSVSWYQQTPGQGLQFLFEYFSETQRNKGNFPGRFSGRQFSNSRSEMNVSTLELGDSALYLCASSFRHQNRDGYTFGSGTRLTVV.

The chain recombines TRBV6-5 with TRBJ1-5; tentatively, D is TRBD1 (6 bases). Germline values: CDR1 MNHEY, CDR2 SVGAGI. V lost 6 bases and J lost 6, with 9 bases in between. This CDR3 spans 12 amino acids. The CDR3 is CASRRGSQPQHF. The CDR3 nucleotides are TGTGCCAGCAGAAGGGGGAGTCAGCCCCAGCATTTT.

This clone was picked up a small number of times. The rearrangement uses TRBV7-3 and TRBJ2-7; tentative D call: TRBD1 (6 bases). Germline CDR1 reads SGHTA; CDR2 reads FQGTGA. There are 13 residues in the CDR3. V was trimmed by 5 bases and J by 6 bases, leaving 14 bases between them. CDR3 DNA: TGTGCCAGCAGCCGTCAGGGGTTCTCCGAGCAGTACTTC. Encoded protein: CASSRQGFSEQYF.